A single sample gave rise to the 32 T cell receptor beta chains below, sequenced in a study of blood T cell repertoires in COVID-19. The table came from immunoSEQ multiplex PCR; TCRdb's copy has only in-frame clones and leaves some out. The data show approximately 170,000 clones, roughly 87% seen once. Sequencing was carried out using peripheral blood. The source of these receptors is a woman aged 70 to 79 with COVID-19, enrolled during active disease.

The genes are TRBV27 and TRBJ2-7; tentative D call: TRBD1 (6 bases). The CDR3 totals 14 residues. Trimming removed 6 bases from V and 0 bases from J, with 12 bases in between. Germline V gives CDR1 MNHEY, CDR2 SMNVEV (reference sequence). In nucleotides, the CDR3 is TGTGCCAGCAGGGTCCAGGGGTACTCCTACGAGCAGTACTTC. It yields the protein CASRVQGYSYEQYF.

The chain combines TRBV15 with TRBJ2-2; D gene ambiguous. This CDR3 comprises 12 residues. Germline CDR1 is LNHNV and CDR2 is YYDKDF (reference sequence). V dropped 1 base and J dropped 6 bases, with 3 bases sitting between them. Written as DNA, the CDR3 is TGTGCCACCAGCAGAGCCGCCGGGGAGCTGTTTTTT. Its translation: CATSRAAGELFF.

The rearrangement joins TRBV28 to TRBJ1-2, with TRBD1 identical over 8 bases. Trimming took 4 bases from V and 4 from J; bases not matched to a gene: 5. The V gene's germline CDR1 is MDHEN and CDR2 SYDVKM. The CDR3 is 14 amino acids. CDR3 sequence reads: CASSSGQGPYGYTF. For the CDR3, the DNA is TGTGCCAGCAGTTCAGGACAGGGACCCTATGGCTACACCTTC.

This clone was picked up a small number of times. This chain links TRBV29-1 with TRBJ2-3, with 7 positions matching TRBD2. This CDR3 has 14 residues. Germline V gene lookup returns CDR1 SQVTM and CDR2 ANQGSEA. Germline trimming cut 4 bases from V and 3 bases from J; bases unmatched to any gene: 7. The CDR3 DNA sequence: TGCAGCGTTGCCCTGGCGGGAGTAACAGATACGCAGTATTTT. The encoded protein is CSVALAGVTDTQYF.

V gene TRBV28 combines with J gene TRBJ1-2; 7 bases are shared with TRBD1. Germline-derived CDR1 and CDR2 are MDHEN and SYDVKM. Losses at the gene ends were 3 bases for V and 8 bases for J; bases not matched to a gene: 18. This CDR3 is 17 amino acids long. CDR3 nucleotides: TGTGCCAGCAGTTTGGTTGTCGGACAGGCGTATAATAAAGGCTACACCTTC. It is translated as CASSLVVGQAYNKGYTF.

The chain uses TRBV6-5 and TRBJ2-5; a weak D match, TRBD2 (5 bases). The length of the CDR3 is 14 residues. The V and J ends lost 2 bases and 4 bases respectively, with 11 bases between them. In germline, CDR1 is MNHEY, CDR2 SVGAGI. Here the CDR3 DNA reads TGTGCCAGCAGTTACCCGGGCCGGGGAGAGACCCAGTACTTC. The encoded protein is CASSYPGRGETQYF.

The chain recombines TRBV7-9 with TRBJ2-5, with a weak D call TRBD1 (5 bases). The CDR3 is 15 residues long. Trimming took off 4 bases at V and 1 base at J, with 13 bases between the two ends. CDR1 and CDR2 from the germline V gene are SEHNR and FQNEAQ (reference sequence). The CDR3 sequence is CASSWGRATQETQYF. The DNA of the CDR3 is TGTGCCAGCAGCTGGGGCAGGGCTACCCAAGAGACCCAGTACTTC.

The chain employs TRBV19 and TRBJ2-7; TRBD2 might be the D (5 bases). The ends were cut back, 2 bases at V and 3 bases at J, with 11 bases in the middle. The CDR3 is made up of 14 amino acids. Germline V lookup: CDR1 LNHDA, CDR2 SQIVND (reference sequence). CDR3 sequence: CASSIRPGSYEQYF. CDR3 bases: TGTGCCAGTAGTATAAGGCCGGGGAGCTACGAGCAGTACTTC.

A few counts support this clone. The chain joins TRBV6-6 to TRBJ1-5, with 9 bases matching TRBD1. After removal of 6 bases from V and 3 bases from J, the junction contained 9 bases not matched to a gene. This CDR3 spans 16 amino acids. Germline CDR1 is MNHNY and CDR2 is SVGAGI (reference sequence). CDR3 sequence (DNA): TGTGCCAGCAGGCCCCTAGGACAGGGGAACAATCAGCCCCAGCATTTT. Translation gives CASRPLGQGNNQPQHF.

This clone was seen a single time. The chain couples TRBV5-8 to TRBJ1-1; 8 bases are a match to TRBD1. This CDR3 region has 15 residues. Trimming at V came to 5 bases and at J to 0 bases, leaving 6 bases not matched to a gene. The germline V gene has CDR1 SGHTS and CDR2 YDEGEE. CDR3 sequence (DNA): TGTGCCAGCAGGCCTAGACAGGGGATGAACACTGAAGCTTTCTTT. It translates to CASRPRQGMNTEAFF.

This clone was picked up a small number of times. This chain uses TRBV24-1 with TRBJ2-5; TRBD2 is a possible D gene (6 bases). CDR1 is KGHDR and CDR2 is SFDVKD in the germline V gene. V lost 9 bases and J lost 1, with 11 bases in between. The CDR3 covers 13 residues. The CDR3 protein is CATSLGGQETQYF. CDR3 DNA sequence: TGTGCCACCTCCTTGGGGGGCCAAGAGACCCAGTACTTC.

The rearrangement uses TRBV3-1 (or the pseudogene TRBV3-2) and TRBJ2-7; D possibly corresponds to TRBD1 (6 bases). The CDR3 runs to 14 residues. V was shortened by 3 bases and J by 2 bases, with 11 bases between the two germline ends. Germline assignment: CDR1 LGHDT and CDR2 YNNKEL (reference sequence). CDR3 region: CASSQLGTTYEQYF. The CDR3 nucleotides are TGTGCCAGCAGCCAGCTCGGGACAACCTACGAGCAGTACTTC.

J is TRBJ2-3 and V is TRBV5-4, with 9 bases aligning to TRBD2. The CDR3 extends over 18 amino acids. Germline V CDR1 and CDR2: SGHNT, YYREEE (reference sequence). V was clipped by 0 bases and J by 3 bases; unmatched bases: 11. The CDR3 nucleotides read TGTGCCAGCAGCTTGGGGCTAGCGGGGCAGGTGGGGACAGATACGCAGTATTTT. Residues: CASSLGLAGQVGTDTQYF.

In this sample, this clone turned up once. The rearrangement links TRBV6-2 or TRBV6-3 to TRBJ2-7, with 13 bases identical to TRBD2. CDR1 MNHEY and CDR2 SVGEGT come from the germline V gene. The CDR3 sequence is 15 residues long. V shed 4 bases and J 6 bases; nucleotides not matched to a gene: 6. The DNA for the CDR3 is TGTGCCAGCAGTTCGCAGACTAGCGGGAGGATCGAGCAGTACTTC. Protein sequence: CASSSQTSGRIEQYF.

This clone was picked up many times. The V gene is TRBV27, the J gene TRBJ1-5; D ambiguous. Germline V gene lookup returns CDR1 MNHEY and CDR2 SMNVEV (reference sequence). The germline V and J ends were trimmed by 4 bases and 6 bases, with 7 bases remaining between them. CDR3 size: 12 residues. The CDR3 DNA reads as TGTGCCAGCAGTTCCCCCCTTCAGCCCCAGCATTTT. It specifies CASSSPLQPQHF.

V and J are TRBV10-3 and TRBJ2-1, with 9 bases fitting TRBD2. CDR3 size: 13 residues. CDR1 ENHRY and CDR2 SYGVKD come from the germline V gene. V was clipped by 11 bases and J by 4 bases; unmatched bases: 6. CDR3 amino acids: CASRLAEYNEQFF. CDR3 sequence (DNA): TGTGCCTCTCGACTAGCGGAGTACAATGAGCAGTTCTTC.

The rearrangement links TRBV7-2 to TRBJ2-5; TRBD2 is a possible D gene (6 bases). Between the trimmed V and J ends, which lost 0 bases and 9 bases, there was a span of 14 bases. This CDR3 region has 14 residues. The germline gives CDR1 SGHTA, CDR2 FQGNSA. CDR3 amino acids: CASSLAGGPGAQYF. The CDR3 coding sequence is TGTGCCAGCAGCTTAGCCGGAGGGCCGGGGGCCCAGTACTTC. Combining the CDR3 with reference TRBV7-2 and TRBJ2-5 gives the whole variable domain GAGVSQSPSNKVTEKGKDVELRCDPISGHTALYWYRQSLGQGLEFLIYFQGNSAPDKSGLPSDRFSAERTGGSVSTLTIQRTQQEDSAVYLCASSLAGGPGAQYFGPGTRLLVL.

The rearrangement joins TRBV7-3 to TRBJ2-7; TRBD2 matches 8 bases. V was clipped by 5 bases and J by 6 bases; unmatched bases: 12. The CDR3 totals 15 residues. The V gene's germline CDR1 is SGHTA and CDR2 FQGTGA. The CDR3 sequence: CASSLQGSGISEQYF. In DNA form, the CDR3 reads TGTGCCAGCAGCCTTCAAGGTAGCGGGATTTCCGAGCAGTACTTC. Combining the CDR3 with reference TRBV7-3 and TRBJ2-7 gives the whole variable domain GAGVSQTPSNKVTEKGKYVELRCDPISGHTALYWYRQSLGQGPEFLIYFQGTGAADDSGLPNDRFFAVRPEGSVSTLKIQRTERGDSAVYLCASSLQGSGISEQYFGPGTRLTVT.

J is TRBJ2-2 and V is TRBV21-1; the table's D call TRBD2 went unverified against the DNA. TRBV21-1 is an annotated pseudogene. CDR3 length: 17 amino acids. The CDR3 nucleotides are TGTGCCAGCAGCAAAGGGGGGAGGAGGGGAGGCACCGGGGAGCTGTTTTTT. The encoded protein is CASSKGGRRGGTGELFF.

The genes are TRBV6-5 and TRBJ1-1; TRBD1 is a possible D gene (5 bases). The CDR3 consists of 14 residues. CDR1 and CDR2 (germline): MNHEY, SVGAGI. Trimming removed 2 bases from V and 5 bases from J, with 12 bases in between. The CDR3 sequence: CASSYQRGRTEAFF. DNA for the CDR3: TGTGCCAGCAGTTACCAAAGGGGTAGGACTGAAGCTTTCTTT.

The chain uses TRBV19 and TRBJ2-7; 9 bases fit TRBD1. Trimming took 3 bases from V and 7 from J; bases not matched to a gene: 7. This CDR3 is 14 amino acids long. Germline CDR1 is LNHDA and CDR2 is SQIVND (reference sequence). The CDR3 is CASSIRDRVEEQYF. The CDR3 bases are TGTGCCAGTAGTATCCGGGACAGGGTGGAAGAGCAGTACTTC.

This rearrangement joins TRBV3-1 (or the pseudogene TRBV3-2) to TRBJ1-1, with D tentatively TRBD1 (6 bases). Germline V gives CDR1 LGHDT, CDR2 YNNKEL (reference sequence). V lost 1 base and J lost 5, with 14 bases in between. CDR3 length: 15 amino acids. CDR3 DNA sequence: TGTGCCAGCAGCCAAGGGGGCAGGGGAAGAACTGAAGCTTTCTTT. This gives the protein CASSQGGRGRTEAFF.

This rearrangement joins TRBV5-1 to TRBJ2-5; 7 bases fit TRBD2. V dropped 2 bases and J dropped 2; count of bases not matched to a gene: 9. Germline V gene lookup returns CDR1 SGHRS and CDR2 YFSETQ. This CDR3 contains 16 residues. In DNA, the CDR3 is TGCGCCAGCAGCTTTGGGCCCGCTAGCGGACAAGAGACCCAGTACTTC. It specifies CASSFGPASGQETQYF.

The chain uses TRBV27 and TRBJ2-1; maybe TRBD2 (6 bases). The CDR3 is 16 residues long. V lost 5 bases, J lost 0 bases, and 14 bases lay in between. CDR1 MNHEY and CDR2 SMNVEV come from the germline V gene (reference sequence). CDR3 sequence: CASSPFLATSYNEQFF. The CDR3 nucleotides read TGTGCCAGCAGTCCCTTTCTAGCGACCTCCTACAATGAGCAGTTCTTC.

Ten or more counts support this clone. This chain connects TRBV10-2 to TRBJ2-1; D not certain. There are 15 residues in the CDR3. Between the trimmed V and J ends, which lost 5 bases and 4 bases, there was a span of 15 bases. Per the germline V gene, CDR1 is WSHSY and CDR2 is SAAADI. DNA for the CDR3: TGCGCCAGCAGTTTGACTGCCCCCGAATACAATGAGCAGTTCTTC. This sequence encodes CASSLTAPEYNEQFF.

The chain links TRBV18 to TRBJ2-1, with TRBD2 as a possible D gene (5 bases). The CDR3 consists of 15 residues. Trimming stripped 1 base from V and 6 bases from J, with 13 bases between. Germline CDR1 reads KGHSH; CDR2 reads LQKENI. For the CDR3, the DNA is TGTGCCAGCTCACCACTAGGTAGAGGAGGCAATGAGCAGTTCTTC. As protein: CASSPLGRGGNEQFF.

V and J are TRBV19 and TRBJ2-4, with D unclear. CDR1 is LNHDA and CDR2 is SQIVND in the germline V gene (reference sequence). V lost 5 bases and J 5 bases, leaving 10 bases between the germline ends. The CDR3 loop spans 13 amino acids. CDR3 nucleotides: TGTGCCAGTAGTCCTACCCCCCAAAACATTCAGTACTTC. This translates into CASSPTPQNIQYF. Full variable domain (rest looked up from reference TRBV19 and TRBJ2-4): DGGITQSPKYLFRKEGQNVTLSCEQNLNHDAMYWYRQDPGQGLRLIYYSQIVNDFQKGDIAEGYSVSREKKESFPLTVTSAQKNPTAFYLCASSPTPQNIQYFGAGTRLSVL.

The rearrangement uses TRBV6-5 and TRBJ2-3, with D maybe TRBD2 (5 bases). V lost 6 bases to trimming and J lost 4 bases, with 8 bases between them. In germline, CDR1 is MNHEY, CDR2 SVGAGI. The CDR3 is 12 residues long. CDR3 amino acids: CASRTGSDTQYF. The CDR3, as DNA: TGTGCCAGCAGAACGGGGTCAGATACGCAGTATTTT.

This chain joins TRBV7-2 and TRBJ2-5; 8 bases align to TRBD2. The V segment lost 2 bases and the J segment 5 bases; nucleotides outside the gene matches: 7. Germline CDR1 reads SGHTA; CDR2 reads FQGNSA. The CDR3 runs to 15 residues. CDR3 sequence: CASSLNGSGDETQYF. The CDR3 coding sequence is TGTGCCAGCAGCTTAAATGGTAGCGGGGATGAGACCCAGTACTTC.

The chain recombines TRBV24-1 with TRBJ2-1; 12 bases are shared with TRBD2. The germline V gene encodes CDR1 KGHDR and CDR2 SFDVKD. The CDR3 has 16 residues. The V segment lost 4 bases and the J segment 5 bases; nucleotides outside the gene matches: 5. The CDR3: CATSDPTSGRHNEQFF. For the CDR3, the DNA is TGTGCCACCAGTGACCCGACTAGCGGGAGACACAATGAGCAGTTCTTC.

This clone was counted only a few times. The chain recombines TRBV19 with TRBJ1-1; D gene uncertain. V was shortened by 6 bases and J by 1 base, with 12 bases between the two germline ends. Germline V CDR1 and CDR2: LNHDA, SQIVND (reference sequence). The CDR3 loop spans 14 amino acids. CDR3 region: CASRSWAGNTEAFF. The CDR3 DNA follows: TGTGCCAGTAGGTCTTGGGCTGGGAACACTGAAGCTTTCTTT.

This sequence joins TRBV5-6 and TRBJ1-3; possibly TRBD1 for D (5 bases). The CDR3 length is 15 residues. V dropped 1 base and J dropped 4 bases, with 12 bases sitting between them. Germline CDR1 SGHDT, CDR2 YYEEEE. The DNA for the CDR3 is TGTGCCAGCAGCTTGAGGCAGGGTTACGGAAACACCATATATTTT. Amino acids: CASSLRQGYGNTIYF. Complete variable domain (other parts from reference TRBV5-6 and TRBJ1-3): DAGVTQSPTHLIKTRGQQVTLRCSPKSGHDTVSWYQQALGQGPQFIFQYYEEEERQRGNFPDRFSGHQFPNYSSELNVNALLLGDSALYLCASSLRQGYGNTIYFGEGSWLTVV.